The 18 T cell receptor beta chains below come from one sample, sequenced in a study of breast tumors, draining lymph nodes, adjacent tissues. Samples came from axillary lymph nodes draining the breast cancer. TCRdb ran MiXCR on the multiplex PCR reads and lists one entry per CDR3 protein. The profile shows around 140,000 distinct CDR3 sequences, about a fifth of them singletons. The sample consisted of axillary lymph node tissue. These receptors were taken from a female donor with breast cancer. Some clones in this sample may be carry-over from other donors' samples.

This clonotype was seen ten or more times. The genes are TRBV15 and TRBJ2-5; D might be TRBD1 (7 bases). The germline V and J ends were trimmed by 1 base and 9 bases, with 12 bases remaining between them. CDR1 is LNHNV, CDR2 YYDKDF, per germline (reference sequence). The CDR3 covers 13 residues. For the CDR3, the DNA is TGTGCCACCAGCAGAGGCGCCAGGGGGGCCCAGTACTTC. As protein: CATSRGARGAQYF.

The chain carries TRBV18 and TRBJ1-1, with D possibly being TRBD1 (6 bases). Deletions cut 3 bases from V and 4 bases from J, with 18 bases between. The V gene's germline CDR1 is KGHSH and CDR2 LQKENI. CDR3 length: 16 amino acids. For the CDR3, the DNA is TGTGCCAGCTCACCCACAGTTGGCGGAGGGGGCACTGAAGCTTTCTTT. It yields the protein CASSPTVGGGGTEAFF. Combining the CDR3 with reference TRBV18 and TRBJ1-1 gives the whole variable domain NAGVMQNPRHLVRRRGQEARLRCSPMKGHSHVYWYRQLPEEGLKFMVYLQKENIIDESGMPKERFSAEFPKEGPSILRIQQVVRGDSAAYFCASSPTVGGGGTEAFFGQGTRLTVV.

The V and J genes are TRBV3-1 and TRBJ2-7; D may be TRBD2 (6 bases). Germline V CDR1 and CDR2: LGHDT, YNNKEL (reference sequence). V lost 3 bases to trimming and J lost 0 bases, with 9 bases between them. CDR3 length: 14 residues. In nucleotides, the CDR3 is TGTGCCAGCAGCCAGCGGGGCCGCTCCTACGAGCAGTACTTC. It codes for CASSQRGRSYEQYF.

The genes are TRBV6-2 or TRBV6-3 and TRBJ2-2; 13 bases match TRBD2. CDR1 is MNHEY, CDR2 SVGEGT, per germline. The CDR3 is made up of 17 amino acids. Trimming cost V 5 bases and J 3 bases; bases outside gene matches: 6. CDR3 amino acids: CASSGTSGTRYTGELFF. In DNA, the CDR3 is TGTGCCAGCAGTGGGACTAGCGGGACGAGGTACACCGGGGAGCTGTTTTTT.

V is TRBV5-6 and J is TRBJ2-7, with D perhaps TRBD2 (7 bases). V was cut by 4 bases and J by 9 bases, with 20 bases left in between. Germline CDR1 reads SGHDT; CDR2 reads YYEEEE. This CDR3 has 14 amino acids. This CDR3 is CASSTTRGGLGQYF. CDR3 coding DNA: TGTGCCAGCAGCACTACAAGGGGGGGGCTGGGGCAGTACTTC.

This clonotype was observed many times. V usage is TRBV7-9 and J usage is TRBJ2-7; D ambiguous. Germline V gene data show CDR1 as SEHNR and CDR2 as FQNEAQ (reference sequence). Trimming left V 1 base short and J 3 bases short, with 7 bases between. CDR3 size: 13 residues. The CDR3 DNA sequence: TGTGCCAGCAGCTTAGGCCAGTTCTACGAGCAGTACTTC. This encodes CASSLGQFYEQYF.

This clonotype was detected ten times or more. The rearrangement links TRBV19 to TRBJ2-3; D assignment may be TRBD1 or TRBD2 (5 bases each). The CDR3 extends over 14 amino acids. Trimming removed 4 bases from V and 5 bases from J, with 13 bases in between. CDR1 and CDR2 from the germline V gene are LNHDA and SQIVND (reference sequence). In nucleotides, the CDR3 is TGTGCCAGTAGTAACGGGGCCGGGGTAGATACGCAGTATTTT. This codes for CASSNGAGVDTQYF.

This clonotype was observed a few times. The rearrangement uses TRBV27 and TRBJ2-2; tentatively, D is TRBD2 (6 bases). Trimming left V 6 bases short and J 2 bases short, with 10 bases between. The CDR3 is made up of 14 amino acids. The germline CDR1 and CDR2 sequences are MNHEY and SMNVEV (reference sequence). CDR3 nucleotide sequence: TGTGCCAGCAGGCTGGACTACAACACCGGGGAGCTGTTTTTT. Translated, it gives CASRLDYNTGELFF.

This clonotype was counted at least ten times. The V call is TRBV5-6, the J call TRBJ2-7; D remains unclear. The CDR3 loop spans 11 amino acids. Germline V gene lookup returns CDR1 SGHDT and CDR2 YYEEEE. V lost 0 bases and J lost 7, with 5 bases in between. CDR3 coding DNA: TGTGCCAGCAGCTTGGCGGGTGAGCAGTACTTC. Residues: CASSLAGEQYF.

Worth noting for this clonotype: This may be a read error, as it is one base from a much larger clone. V gene TRBV4-2 combines with J gene TRBJ2-1; D is uncertain. CDR1 is LGHNA, CDR2 YNFKEQ, per germline. This CDR3 has 17 amino acids. V lost 1 base, J lost 2 bases, and 15 bases lay in between. CDR3: CASSQGVSLSTYNEQFF. The CDR3 coding sequence is TGTGCCAGCAGCCAAGGTGTTAGCTTATCTACCTACAATGAGCAGTTCTTC.

This clonotype was counted at least ten times. The rearrangement uses TRBV19 and TRBJ2-1; 8 bases are a match to TRBD1. Trimming took 6 bases from V and 8 from J; bases not matched to a gene: 9. The CDR3 sequence is 14 residues long. The germline V gene encodes CDR1 LNHDA and CDR2 SQIVND (reference sequence). CDR3 protein: CASSPPGQGYEQFF. The CDR3 region has the DNA TGTGCCAGTAGCCCCCCCGGACAGGGTTATGAGCAGTTCTTC.

This clonotype was found many times. The chain uses TRBV29-1 and TRBJ2-1; a possible D gene is TRBD2 (6 bases). CDR3 length: 14 residues. Looked up from germline, CDR1 is SQVTM and CDR2 is ANQGSEA. The V end was cut by 5 bases, the J end by 0 bases, with 11 bases between. The CDR3 loop reads CSVTTSNSYNEQFF. The CDR3 DNA reads TGCAGCGTTACGACTAGTAACTCCTACAATGAGCAGTTCTTC.

This chain links TRBV6-5 with TRBJ2-2; 7 nucleotides agree with TRBD1. Trimming cost V 4 bases and J 7 bases; bases outside gene matches: 6. Germline lookup yields CDR1 MNHEY and CDR2 SVGAGI. The CDR3 runs 14 residues. The CDR3 DNA is TGTGCCAGCAGTTTACAGGGGAGTTTCGGGGAGCTGTTTTTT. Residues: CASSLQGSFGELFF.

This clonotype was seen repeatedly, ten times or more. The V gene is TRBV9, the J gene TRBJ2-3; 9 positions agree with TRBD2. There are 14 residues in the CDR3. Germline V gene lookup returns CDR1 SGDLS and CDR2 YYNGEE. V lost 2 bases, J lost 4 bases, and 2 bases stayed unmatched. The CDR3: CASSVGGRADTQYF. DNA for the CDR3: TGTGCCAGCAGCGTGGGCGGGAGGGCAGATACGCAGTATTTT.

This CDR3 reads CASSLAPTASNKNIQYF. The DNA of the CDR3 is TGTGCCAGCAGCTTAGCCCCGACAGCGAGCAACAAAAACATTCAGTACTTC. The chain employs TRBV7-2 and TRBJ2-4; TRBD1 might be the D (5 bases). V lost 0 bases and J lost 3, with 15 bases in between. Germline CDR1 and CDR2: SGHTA and FQGNSA. CDR3 size: 17 residues. Supplemented by reference TRBV7-2 and TRBJ2-4, the full variable domain reads GAGVSQSPSNKVTEKGKDVELRCDPISGHTALYWYRQSLGQGLEFLIYFQGNSAPDKSGLPSDRFSAERTGGSVSTLTIQRTQQEDSAVYLCASSLAPTASNKNIQYFGAGTRLSVL.

Turning to this clonotype: This may arise from a read error, as a much more abundant clone is one base away. This chain joins TRBV28 and TRBJ1-6, with D possibly matching TRBD1 (5 bases). CDR1 is MDHEN, CDR2 SYDVKM, per germline. The CDR3 runs to 16 residues. CDR3 loop: CASTPTADSYSSPLHF. For the CDR3, the DNA is TGTGCCAGCACCCCGACAGCGGACTCCTATAGTTCACCCCTCCACTTT.

This clonotype was counted ten times or more. This chain uses TRBV12-3 or TRBV12-4 with TRBJ2-7, with 8 bases aligning to TRBD2. This CDR3 has 15 residues. After removal of 2 bases from V and 5 bases from J, the junction contained 8 bases not matched to a gene. This chain's CDR3 is CASSLFPGGGNEQYF. In DNA, the CDR3 is TGTGCCAGCAGTTTATTTCCGGGAGGGGGAAACGAGCAGTACTTC.

Ten or more counts support this clonotype. The chain recombines TRBV5-6 with TRBJ2-2; either TRBD1 or TRBD2 may fit D (6 bases each). The germline V and J ends were trimmed by 4 bases and 4 bases, with 14 bases remaining between them. CDR1 is SGHDT, CDR2 YYEEEE, per germline. The CDR3 sequence is 15 residues long. The DNA of the CDR3 is TGTGCCAGCAGCAACCAGGGGAGGAGCACCGGGGAGCTGTTTTTT. Its translation: CASSNQGRSTGELFF.